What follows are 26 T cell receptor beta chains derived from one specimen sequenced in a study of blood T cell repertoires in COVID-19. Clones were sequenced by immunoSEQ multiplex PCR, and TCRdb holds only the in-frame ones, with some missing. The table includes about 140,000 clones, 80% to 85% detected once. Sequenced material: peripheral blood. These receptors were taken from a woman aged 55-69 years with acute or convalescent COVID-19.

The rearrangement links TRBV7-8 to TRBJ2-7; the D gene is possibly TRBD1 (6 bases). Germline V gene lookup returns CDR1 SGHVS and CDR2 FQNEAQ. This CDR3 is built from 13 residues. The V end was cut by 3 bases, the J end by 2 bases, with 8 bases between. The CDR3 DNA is TGTGCCAGCAGCTTCAGGGGTCCCTACGAGCAGTACTTC. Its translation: CASSFRGPYEQYF.

CDR3 DNA sequence: TGTGCCAGCAGTCCGACGGGACTCGAAGGCGAAAAACTGTTTTTT. This gives the protein CASSPTGLEGEKLFF. The rearrangement uses TRBV28 and TRBJ1-4; the D gene is possibly TRBD1 (5 bases). Germline V gives CDR1 MDHEN, CDR2 SYDVKM. The length of the CDR3 is 15 residues. V was shortened by 5 bases and J by 8 bases, with 18 bases between the two germline ends.

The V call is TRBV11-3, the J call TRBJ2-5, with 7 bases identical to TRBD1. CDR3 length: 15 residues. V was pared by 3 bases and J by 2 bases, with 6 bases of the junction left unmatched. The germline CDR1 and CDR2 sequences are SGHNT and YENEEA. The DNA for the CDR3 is TGTGCCAGCAGCTTGTCCGGGACAGCTCAAGAGACCCAGTACTTC. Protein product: CASSLSGTAQETQYF.

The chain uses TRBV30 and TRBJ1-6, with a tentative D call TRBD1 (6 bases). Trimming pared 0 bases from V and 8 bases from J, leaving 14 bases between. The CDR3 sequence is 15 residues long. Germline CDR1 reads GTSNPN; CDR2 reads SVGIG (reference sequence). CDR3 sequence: CAWSVGDIIYSPLHF. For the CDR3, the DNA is TGTGCCTGGAGTGTAGGGGACATAATCTATTCACCCCTCCACTTT.

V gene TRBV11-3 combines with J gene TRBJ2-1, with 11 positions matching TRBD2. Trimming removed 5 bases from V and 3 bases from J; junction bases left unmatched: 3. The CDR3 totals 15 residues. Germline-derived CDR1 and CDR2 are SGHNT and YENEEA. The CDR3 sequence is CASSKTSGSYNEQFF. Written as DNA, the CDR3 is TGTGCCAGCAGCAAAACTAGCGGGAGCTACAATGAGCAGTTCTTC. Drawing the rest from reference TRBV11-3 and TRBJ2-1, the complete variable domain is EAGVVQSPRYKIIEKKQPVAFWCNPISGHNTLYWYLQNLGQGPELLIRYENEEAVDDSQLPKDRFSAERLKGVDSTLKIQPAELGDSAVYLCASSKTSGSYNEQFFGPGTRLTVL.

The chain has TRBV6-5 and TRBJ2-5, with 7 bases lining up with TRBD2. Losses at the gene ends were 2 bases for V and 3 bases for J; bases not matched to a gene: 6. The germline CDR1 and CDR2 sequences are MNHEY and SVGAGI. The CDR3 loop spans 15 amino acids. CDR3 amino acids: CASSYPAGRKETQYF. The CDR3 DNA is TGTGCCAGCAGTTACCCAGCGGGAAGGAAAGAGACCCAGTACTTC.

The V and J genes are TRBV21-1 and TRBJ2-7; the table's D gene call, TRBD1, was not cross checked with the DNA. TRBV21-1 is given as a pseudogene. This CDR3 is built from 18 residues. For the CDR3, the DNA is TGTGCCAGCAGCAACGAGGGACAGGGGCTACTCTTCTCCTACGAGCAGTACTTC. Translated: CASSNEGQGLLFSYEQYF.

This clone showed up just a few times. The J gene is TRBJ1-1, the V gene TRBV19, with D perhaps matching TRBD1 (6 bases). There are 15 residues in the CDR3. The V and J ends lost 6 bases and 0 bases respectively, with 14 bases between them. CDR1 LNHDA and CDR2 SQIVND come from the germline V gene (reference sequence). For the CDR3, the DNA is TGTGCCAGTAGCCCTAGGACAGCTATGAACACTGAAGCTTTCTTT. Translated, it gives CASSPRTAMNTEAFF.

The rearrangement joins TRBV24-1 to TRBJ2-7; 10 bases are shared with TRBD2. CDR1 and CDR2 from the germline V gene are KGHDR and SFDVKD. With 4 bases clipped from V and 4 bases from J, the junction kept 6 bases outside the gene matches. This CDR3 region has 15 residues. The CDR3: CATSDGQTSGYEQYF. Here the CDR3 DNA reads TGTGCCACCAGTGACGGGCAGACTAGCGGGTACGAGCAGTACTTC.

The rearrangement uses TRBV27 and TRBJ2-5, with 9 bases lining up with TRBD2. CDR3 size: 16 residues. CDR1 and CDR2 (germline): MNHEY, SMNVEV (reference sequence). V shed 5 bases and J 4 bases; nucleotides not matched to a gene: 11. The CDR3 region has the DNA TGTGCCAGCAGTGTCTCCCTAGCGGGACGGGGAGAGACCCAGTACTTC. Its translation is CASSVSLAGRGETQYF.

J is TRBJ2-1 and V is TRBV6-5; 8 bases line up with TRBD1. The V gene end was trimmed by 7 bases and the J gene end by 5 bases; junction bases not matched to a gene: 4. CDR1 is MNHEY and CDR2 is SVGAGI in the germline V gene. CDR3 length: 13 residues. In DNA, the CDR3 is TGTGCCAGCACTTGGGACAGGAACAATGAGCAGTTCTTC. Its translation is CASTWDRNNEQFF.

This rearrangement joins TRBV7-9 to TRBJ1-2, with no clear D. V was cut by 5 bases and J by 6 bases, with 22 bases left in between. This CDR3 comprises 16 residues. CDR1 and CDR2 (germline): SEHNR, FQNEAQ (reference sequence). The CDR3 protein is CASSPEDFYPPHGYTF. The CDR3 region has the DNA TGTGCCAGCAGCCCAGAGGACTTTTATCCCCCGCATGGCTACACCTTC.

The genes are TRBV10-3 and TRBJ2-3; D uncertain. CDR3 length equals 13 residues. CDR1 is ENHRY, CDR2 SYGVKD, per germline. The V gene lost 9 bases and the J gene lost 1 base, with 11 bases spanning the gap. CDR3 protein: CAIESPGTDTQYF. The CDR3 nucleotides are TGTGCCATAGAATCCCCAGGCACAGATACGCAGTATTTT.

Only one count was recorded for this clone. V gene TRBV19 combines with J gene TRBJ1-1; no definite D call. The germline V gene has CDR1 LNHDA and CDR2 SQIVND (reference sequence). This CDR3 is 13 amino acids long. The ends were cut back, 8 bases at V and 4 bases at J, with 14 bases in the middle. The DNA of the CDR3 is TGTGCCAGTGGGCACCCCTTGGGCACTGAAGCTTTCTTT. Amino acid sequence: CASGHPLGTEAFF.

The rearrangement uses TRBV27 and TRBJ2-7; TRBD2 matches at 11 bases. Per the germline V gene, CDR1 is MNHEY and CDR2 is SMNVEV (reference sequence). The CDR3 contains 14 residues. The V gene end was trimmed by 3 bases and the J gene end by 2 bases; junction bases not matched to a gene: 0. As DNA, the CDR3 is TGTGCCAGCAGTTTTAGCGGGAGGGCCTACGAGCAGTACTTC. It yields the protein CASSFSGRAYEQYF.

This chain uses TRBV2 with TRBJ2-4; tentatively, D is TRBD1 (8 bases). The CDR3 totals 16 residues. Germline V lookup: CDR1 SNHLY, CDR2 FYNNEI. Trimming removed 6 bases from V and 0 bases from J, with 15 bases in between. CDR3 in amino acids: CASRLQGGLAKNIQYF. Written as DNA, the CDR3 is TGTGCCAGCAGGTTACAGGGGGGGTTAGCCAAAAACATTCAGTACTTC.

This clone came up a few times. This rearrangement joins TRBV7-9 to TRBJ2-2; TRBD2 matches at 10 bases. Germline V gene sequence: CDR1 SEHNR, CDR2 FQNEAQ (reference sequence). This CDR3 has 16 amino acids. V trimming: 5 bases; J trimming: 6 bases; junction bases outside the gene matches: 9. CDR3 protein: CASSDSGRSFSGELFF. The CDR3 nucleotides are TGTGCCAGCAGCGATAGCGGGAGGAGTTTCTCCGGGGAGCTGTTTTTT.

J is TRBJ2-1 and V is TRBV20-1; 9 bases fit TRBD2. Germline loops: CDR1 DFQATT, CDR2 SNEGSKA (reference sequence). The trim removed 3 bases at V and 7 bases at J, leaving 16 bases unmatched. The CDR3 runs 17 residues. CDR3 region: CSASAWVSGSGGNEQFF. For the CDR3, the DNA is TGCAGTGCTAGTGCGTGGGTTAGCGGGAGCGGAGGGAATGAGCAGTTCTTC.

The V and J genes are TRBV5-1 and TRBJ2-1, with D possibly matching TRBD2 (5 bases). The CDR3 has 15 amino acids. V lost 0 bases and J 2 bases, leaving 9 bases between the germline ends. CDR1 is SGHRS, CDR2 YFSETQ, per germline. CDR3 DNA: TGCGCCAGCAGCTTGGCGGGGAGTCCCTACAATGAGCAGTTCTTC. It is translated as CASSLAGSPYNEQFF.

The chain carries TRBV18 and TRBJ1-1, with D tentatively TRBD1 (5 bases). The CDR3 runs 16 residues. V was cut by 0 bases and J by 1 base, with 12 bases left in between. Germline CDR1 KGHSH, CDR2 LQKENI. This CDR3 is CASSPPMAGSNTEAFF. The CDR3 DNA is TGTGCCAGCTCACCACCGATGGCAGGGTCGAACACTGAAGCTTTCTTT.

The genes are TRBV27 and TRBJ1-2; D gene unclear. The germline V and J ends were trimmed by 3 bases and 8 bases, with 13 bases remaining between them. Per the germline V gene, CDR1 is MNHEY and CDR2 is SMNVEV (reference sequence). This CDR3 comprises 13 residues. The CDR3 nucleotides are TGTGCCAGCAGTTTGGGCGGACGGGAGGGCTACACCTTC. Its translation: CASSLGGREGYTF.

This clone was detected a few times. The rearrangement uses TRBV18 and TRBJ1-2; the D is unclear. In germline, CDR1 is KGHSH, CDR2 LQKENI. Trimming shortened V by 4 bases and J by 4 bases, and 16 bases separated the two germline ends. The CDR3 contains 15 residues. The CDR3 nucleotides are TGTGCCAGCTCACGCACTCGGGAGGGTATCTATGGCTACACCTTC. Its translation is CASSRTREGIYGYTF.

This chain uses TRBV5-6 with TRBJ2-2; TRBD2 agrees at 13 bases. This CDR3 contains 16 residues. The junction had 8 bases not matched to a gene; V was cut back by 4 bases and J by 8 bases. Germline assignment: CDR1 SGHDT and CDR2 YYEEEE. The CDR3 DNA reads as TGTGCCAGCAGCATTGGACTAGCGGGAGTTTGGGGGGAGCTGTTTTTT. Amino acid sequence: CASSIGLAGVWGELFF.

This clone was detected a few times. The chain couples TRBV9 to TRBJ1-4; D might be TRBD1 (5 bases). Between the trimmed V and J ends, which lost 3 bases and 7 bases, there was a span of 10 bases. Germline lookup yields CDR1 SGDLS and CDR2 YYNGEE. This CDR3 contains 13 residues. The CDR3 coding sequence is TGTGCCAGCAGCGGACACACAGGTGAAAAACTGTTTTTT. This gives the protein CASSGHTGEKLFF.

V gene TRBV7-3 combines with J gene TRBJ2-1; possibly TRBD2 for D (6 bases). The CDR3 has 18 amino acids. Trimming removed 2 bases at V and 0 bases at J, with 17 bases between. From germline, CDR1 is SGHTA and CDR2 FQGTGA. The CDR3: CASSLRGLSWGSYNEQFF. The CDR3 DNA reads TGTGCCAGCAGCTTACGGGGACTGTCCTGGGGCTCCTACAATGAGCAGTTCTTC.

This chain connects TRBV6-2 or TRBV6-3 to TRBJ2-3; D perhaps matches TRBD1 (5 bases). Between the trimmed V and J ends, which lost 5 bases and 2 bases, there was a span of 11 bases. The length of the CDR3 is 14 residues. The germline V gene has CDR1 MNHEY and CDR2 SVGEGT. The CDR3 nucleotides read TGTGCCAGCAGTCACCAGGGATACACAGATACGCAGTATTTT. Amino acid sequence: CASSHQGYTDTQYF.